The 9 T cell receptor beta chains given below trace back to one sample, sequenced in a study of shared T cell receptors in the human thymus. Measured with immunoSEQ multiplex PCR; TCRdb has only the in-frame clones, and not every one. The data contain 650,000 to 950,000 clones, approximately 85% of them singletons. These sequences were also reported in another study, on human thymus T cells.

Specimen: thymocytes. These receptors originate from a girl less than two years old with a congenital heart defect.

The rearrangement links TRBV5-4 to TRBJ1-3, with D uncertain. CDR1 and CDR2 (germline): SGHNT, YYREEE (reference sequence). The CDR3 has 15 amino acids. V was shortened by 0 bases and J by 0 bases, with 7 bases between the two germline ends. The CDR3 sequence: CASSLGQSSGNTIYF. Here the CDR3 DNA reads TGTGCCAGCAGCTTGGGGCAGTCCTCTGGAAACACCATATATTTT.

The chain combines TRBV5-1 with TRBJ2-3, with 9 bases identical to TRBD2. The CDR3 is 16 amino acids. V shed 0 bases, J shed 2 bases, and the junction held 4 bases outside the gene matches. CDR1 and CDR2 from the germline V gene are SGHRS and YFSETQ. This CDR3 is CASSLVASGATDTQYF. Here the CDR3 DNA reads TGCGCCAGCAGCTTGGTGGCTAGCGGGGCCACAGATACGCAGTATTTT. Variable domain in full (rest from reference TRBV5-1 and TRBJ2-3): KAGVTQTPRYLIKTRGQQVTLSCSPISGHRSVSWYQQTPGQGLQFLFEYFSETQRNKGNFPGRFSGRQFSNSRSEMNVSTLELGDSALYLCASSLVASGATDTQYFGPGTRLTVL.

The chain links TRBV27 to TRBJ1-1; D is possibly TRBD1 (6 bases). CDR1 is MNHEY, CDR2 SMNVEV, per germline (reference sequence). Between the trimmed V and J ends, which lost 6 bases and 0 bases, there was a span of 23 bases. There are 18 residues in the CDR3. CDR3 bases: TGTGCCAGCAGCCCTAGGGACGGACCGGACAGTTTGAACACTGAAGCTTTCTTT. Its translation: CASSPRDGPDSLNTEAFF.

The chain combines TRBV7-2 with TRBJ1-3, with a possible D match to TRBD1 (6 bases). The CDR3 extends over 16 amino acids. The germline gives CDR1 SGHTA, CDR2 FQGNSA. V gave up 4 bases and J gave up 0 bases, with 13 bases separating them. The CDR3 loop is CASSSHRANSGNTIYF. The CDR3 region has the DNA TGTGCCAGCAGCTCCCACAGGGCCAACTCTGGAAACACCATATATTTT.

The chain uses TRBV5-1 and TRBJ1-1; 9 bases map to TRBD1. The CDR3 runs to 18 residues. Germline V gene sequence: CDR1 SGHRS, CDR2 YFSETQ. J gave up 2 bases and V 4 bases, and 15 bases lay outside the gene matches. The CDR3 DNA follows: TGCGCCAGCAGCGACATCCCGGAAGGGACAGGGCCAAACACTGAAGCTTTCTTT. It yields the protein CASSDIPEGTGPNTEAFF.

This clone has a handful of counts. The rearrangement joins TRBV9 to TRBJ1-3; 9 bases are a match to TRBD1. Germline V gene sequence: CDR1 SGDLS, CDR2 YYNGEE. The CDR3 is made up of 17 amino acids. V shed 0 bases and J 1 base; nucleotides not matched to a gene: 5. CDR3 sequence reads: CASSVGGQGASGNTIYF. CDR3 DNA sequence: TGTGCCAGCAGCGTAGGGGGACAGGGAGCTTCTGGAAACACCATATATTTT.

J is TRBJ2-2 and V is TRBV18; possible D gene TRBD2, 6 bases. The CDR3 spans 18 residues. Per germline, CDR1 KGHSH and CDR2 LQKENI. V lost 1 base, J lost 1 base, and 16 bases lay in between. CDR3 sequence reads: CASSPLRSRGGNTGELFF. DNA for the CDR3: TGTGCCAGCTCACCACTCCGTTCTAGGGGAGGGAACACCGGGGAGCTGTTTTTT.

The chain has TRBV5-8 and TRBJ1-5, with a tentative D call TRBD1 (6 bases). Per germline, CDR1 SGHTS and CDR2 YDEGEE. V lost 0 bases and J lost 7, with 11 bases in between. CDR3 size: 14 residues. The CDR3 coding sequence is TGTGCCAGCAGCTTGGACAGGGTTGGACAGCCCCAGCATTTT. Its protein product is CASSLDRVGQPQHF.

The DNA for the CDR3 is TGTGCCAGCAGTTCGGCAGGACAGGGGGCCGAAGACTATGGCTACACCTTC. Translating gives CASSSAGQGAEDYGYTF. The V and J genes are TRBV28 and TRBJ1-2; 11 bases map to TRBD1. V shed 4 bases, J shed 3 bases, and the junction held 10 bases outside the gene matches. The CDR3 extends over 17 amino acids. CDR1 is MDHEN and CDR2 is SYDVKM in the germline V gene.